This T cell receptor beta chain was identified during a study of shared clonotypes between healthy human individuals. Sequenced by immunoSEQ multiplex PCR; TCRdb stores in-frame clones only, minus some. The profile covers about 2.1 million clones, with 93% appearing a single time and around 1.7% taken by the ten largest. CD8 cells regarded as naive lacked CD45RO, were positively chosen for CCR7, and omitted terminally differentiated effector memory CD45RA+ cells. The specimen was naive CD8+ T cells from PBMCs. The receptor was derived from a man aged 18 to 29 in good health. Some clones in this sample may be carry-over from other donors' samples.

CDR3 DNA: TGTGCCAGCAGCGAGGGACGGTCCTCTGGAAACACCATATATTTT. This translates into CASSEGRSSGNTIYF. The chain carries TRBV7-6 and TRBJ1-3; D perhaps matches TRBD1 (5 bases). V was cut by 5 bases and J by 0 bases, with 11 bases left in between. The CDR3 is 15 amino acids. Germline V lookup: CDR1 SGHVS, CDR2 FNYEAQ.